Sequencing of this TCR beta chain was carried out in a study of early T cells in non-severe SARS-CoV-2 infection (TCRdb year 2021). Broadly, across the study: Bulk RNA from unsorted whole blood was used for TCR sequencing, so alpha and beta chains could not be paired. Study-level results and caveats: VDJdb matching was skewed toward anti-spike CD8 responses, so virus-specific expansions were likely underestimated and private and CD4 specificities were missed.

The CDR3, cysteine through phenylalanine, is 15 amino acids long. The DNA shown is the 45-base CDR3, in frame from base 1. The germline V gene specifies SGHTA as CDR1 and FQGNSA as CDR2. The V end gives up 6 bases and the J end 7 bases, leaving 12 bases in the junction not matched to a gene. This was a case-control study nested in a cohort of healthcare workers in London, UK, who had nasopharyngeal swab PCR tests and blood samples taken every week. Healthcare workers were recruited between 23 and 31 March 2020, during the week of the UK lockdown, and were followed weekly for up to roughly 15 weeks. This clonotype has only a few counts. The clone's antigen remains unknown. No much larger clone exists at a distance of one base, and base qualities are not known. Library preparation used 5' RACE. This sample was sequenced with a NextSeq 500. In the TCR library protocol, unique molecular identifiers were attached to individual cDNA molecules to correct for PCR bias and sequencing error. Both TCR alpha and beta chains were sequenced, and tight co-correlation was observed between alpha and beta sequence abundances in each sample. The original pipeline was this. Decombinator V4 was used to annotate the V gene, J gene and CDR3 of the TCR sequences. Expanded TCRs were defined as changing significantly between any two time points under a Poisson model with p below 0.0001. Abundances of TCRs were expressed as counts per million after normalisation to the total number of TCRs sequenced in each sample. MAIT TCRs were defined by TRAV1-2 paired with TRAJ12, TRAJ20 or TRAJ33, and iNKT TCRs by TRAV10 paired with TRAJ18. A search of VDJdb, accessed on 1 November 2021, was run for TCRs annotated to CMV, EBV and SARS-CoV-2, with TCRs annotated for multiple antigens excluded. TCRdb reanalyzed the raw reads on its own, using fastp at Q25 for trimming and MiXCR for clone calling, and kept in-frame beta chains. Each entry is one CDR3 protein sequence, shown with its most common DNA and genes. The V and J calls follow TCRdb's processing rather than the paper's. A total of some 60,000 distinct CDR3 sequences appear in this sample, roughly 10% of them only once. The top ten clonotypes cover less than 10% of the sample.

The sample comprised whole blood. The chain employs TRBV7-2 and TRBJ2-3; 8 central nucleotides agree with TRBD2. The origin of this receptor is an adult who was a healthcare worker with PCR-confirmed SARS-CoV-2 infection or an uninfected control (not recorded which). In nucleotides, the sequence is TGTGCCAGCAGTCCCCCCGGGACTAGTTGGAATACGCAGTATTTT. Protein translation: CASSPPGTSWNTQYF.